This TCR beta chain was captured by sequencing in a study of tumor and adjacent non-tumor tissue in lung cancer. Study as a whole: Around 4.4 million productive TCRbeta reads were obtained per sample on average.

Germline lookup yields CDR1 DFQATT and CDR2 SNEGSKA (reference sequence). The CDR3 sequence is 13 residues long. This sample's RNA came from whole unsorted tissue. This non-tumor lung sample came from over 3 cm beyond the tumor edge. Newly diagnosed lung cancer patients had thoracic surgery in China, August–November 2014, without prior chemotherapy. With respect to this clonotype: Being one base from a much bigger clone, this may be a read error.

TCRbeta libraries were built with three rounds of nested PCR, modified from ARM-PCR. TCRdb reprocessed the multiplex PCR reads with MiXCR, giving one entry per CDR3 protein. The sample yields some 99,000 distinct CDR3 sequences, 60% to 80% seen once. Sample: distant non-tumor lung tissue. V and J are TRBV20-1 and TRBJ2-7, with a tentative D call TRBD1 (6 bases). This clonotype was sampled from a man aged 60 to 75 with non-small cell lung cancer. The CDR3 DNA sequence: TGCAGTGCCCTGGACAGTAGCTCCTACGAGGAGTACTTC. Its protein product is CSALDSSSYEEYF.